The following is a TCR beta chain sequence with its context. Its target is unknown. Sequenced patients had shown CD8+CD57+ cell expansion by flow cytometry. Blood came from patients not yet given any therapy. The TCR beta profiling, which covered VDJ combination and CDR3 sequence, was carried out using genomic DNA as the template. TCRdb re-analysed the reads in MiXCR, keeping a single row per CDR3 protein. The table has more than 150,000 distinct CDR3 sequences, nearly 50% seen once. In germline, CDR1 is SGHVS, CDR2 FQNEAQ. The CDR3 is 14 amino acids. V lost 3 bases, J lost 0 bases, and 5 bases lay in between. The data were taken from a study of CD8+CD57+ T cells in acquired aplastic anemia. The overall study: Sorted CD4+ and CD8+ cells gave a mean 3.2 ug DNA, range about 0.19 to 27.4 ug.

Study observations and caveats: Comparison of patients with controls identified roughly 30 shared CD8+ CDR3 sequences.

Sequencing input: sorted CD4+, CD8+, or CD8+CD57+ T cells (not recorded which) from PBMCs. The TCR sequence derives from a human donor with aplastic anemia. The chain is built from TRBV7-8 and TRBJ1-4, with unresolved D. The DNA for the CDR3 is TGTGCCAGCAGCTTTTATGCAACTAATGAAAAACTGTTTTTT. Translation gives CASSFYATNEKLFF.